The subject of this entry is one T cell receptor beta chain. The clone's antigen remains unknown. Base-call qualities are not available, and no considerably larger clone is one nucleotide away. This sample is part of a study of blood T cells in healthy people across ages (dated by TCRdb to the mid-2010s). About the full investigation: In model experiments, roughly one uniquely barcoded TCR beta cDNA molecule per two T cells was captured by template switching. Using deep sequencing normalized with unique cDNA molecular identifiers, the study measured how TCR beta repertoire diversity changes with age. The donors were divided into four age groups: young (average about 15 years), middle-aged (roughly 42), aged (about 56) and long-lived (82). For two donors (one aged 18 to 30 and one aged 80 or older), the study analyzed two additional independent replicas of 1 million unique cDNA reads from the same blood draw.

Systemically healthy Caucasian individuals from Russia, 35 to 50 in total and aged roughly 6 to 100 years, were included as donors. Each donor gave approximately 9.3 milliliters of peripheral blood, collected into EDTA-treated Vacutainer tubes. Ficoll-Paque density-gradient centrifugation was used to isolate PBMCs, with at least 6.5 million per sample. Trizol reagent was used to extract total RNA from PBMCs, with at least 6 micrograms per sample. For every donor, flow cytometry on a PBMC aliquot measured the percentage of naive CD45RAhigh/CD27high T cells. Libraries were prepared through 5' RACE. The reads were generated on an Illumina HiSeq 2500. A second PCR of roughly 7 to 12 cycles was run with a J-beta primer mix and a sample-barcoded 5' primer. A template-switch 5' adaptor carrying 12 random nucleotides introduced a unique molecular identifier onto each TCR beta cDNA molecule. At least 2.5 million CDR3-containing paired-end reads were obtained from each sample. All of the RNA was converted into first-strand cDNA using the Mint cDNA synthesis kit, with a TRBC-specific oligonucleotide serving as the primer. Following uracil-DNA glycosylase treatment, all cDNA underwent a first 18-cycle PCR with the universal primers M1SS and BC2_uni_R. Concerning the study's data processing: For normalization, 1 million high-quality reads, each with a distinct molecular identifier, were randomly selected from each sample. Reads sharing molecular identifiers were discarded rather than binned into consensus sequences. CDR3 identification, clonotype clustering and error correction used MiTCR with a Q25 quality threshold and the strictest error-elimination algorithm. A nonparametric unseen species model with Euler transformation was used to estimate lower-bound total TCR beta diversity. Clones were called with MiXCR by TCRdb after fastp trimmed the public reads at Q25, and only in-frame beta chains were retained. Each entry merges the rows of one CDR3 protein and shows their most common DNA and genes. V and J calls and clone size were set by TCRdb, not the authors. The sample contains roughly 500,000 distinct CDR3 sequences, 20% to 30% of them found a single time. The ten largest make up just under 9% of the sample.

Results and caveats for the whole study, not just this receptor: Estimates of total diversity from one million sequenced T cells were regarded as lower bounds and underestimates. The percentage of naive T cells measured by flow cytometry correlated strongly with observed TCR beta diversity. Observed TCR beta diversity per million T cells fell roughly linearly with age, and a significant reduction was already apparent by age around 40. Bulk unsorted PBMC profiling prevented conclusive comparison of naive and antigen-experienced compartments. The CMV infection status of donors was not known, potentially confounding age-related changes in expanded clonotypes. Compared with the aged group, the long-lived group had more naive CD4+ T cells, fewer expanded clones and increased TCR diversity, suggesting age selection.

The sample was also linked to a second study, of T cells of mothers and their children. The second study reports: Nine systemically healthy Caucasian individuals served as donors, namely three mothers together with their six children. cDNA synthesis used all of the extracted RNA, with roughly 1.5 ug of RNA in each 15 ul reaction. Sample barcodes and 2-4 random nucleotides were added via the M1S primer in the second PCR. Each mother yielded over 8.5 million TCR beta CDR3 reads and each child 2.5 million to 3 million reads. In both related and unrelated pairs, thymic selection shapes the output of TCR recombination in a similar way, with inherited differences having only a minor effect. Normalized repertoire overlap was always found to be slightly, but never significantly, higher in related mother-child pairs than in unrelated mother-child pairs. No persistent microchimeric T cell clones were found, with a detection sensitivity of 85 to 100 clones per million clonotypes. The study used deep NGS to compare TCR beta repertoires of mothers and children, seeking features distinguishing related mother-child pairs from unrelated individuals. On average, the children were around 11 +/- 4 years old, while the mothers were about 37 +/- 4 years old. Libraries were sequenced on Illumina HiSeq 2000 with 100+100 nt paired-end reads after adapter ligation with NEBNext reagents. Mother and child libraries were prepared a month apart and sequenced in separate runs to prevent cross-contamination. Between roughly 500,000 and 2,300,000 distinct TCR beta clonotypes were identified per donor. Naive TCR beta clonotypes were estimated from low-frequency clonotypes matched to each donor's FACS-determined naive share, without sorting.

The sequence came from a boy aged 5-17 years in good health. The sequenced sample consisted of blood.

The base sequence is TGCGCCAGCAGCACCACCGGGACAGGGGGCAATGAGCAGTTCTTC. It is translated as CASSTTGTGGNEQFF. This sequence uses TRBV5-1 and TRBJ2-1; TRBD1 aligns with 11 central bases. Relative to germline, V is missing 4 bases and J is missing 6 bases, with 6 bases of the junction outside any gene match. Spanning cysteine to phenylalanine, the CDR3 consists of 15 amino acids. Only the CDR3 part of the read is kept: 45 bases, read in frame from the first base. CDR1 and CDR2 are drawn from the germline V gene: SGHRS, YFSETQ.